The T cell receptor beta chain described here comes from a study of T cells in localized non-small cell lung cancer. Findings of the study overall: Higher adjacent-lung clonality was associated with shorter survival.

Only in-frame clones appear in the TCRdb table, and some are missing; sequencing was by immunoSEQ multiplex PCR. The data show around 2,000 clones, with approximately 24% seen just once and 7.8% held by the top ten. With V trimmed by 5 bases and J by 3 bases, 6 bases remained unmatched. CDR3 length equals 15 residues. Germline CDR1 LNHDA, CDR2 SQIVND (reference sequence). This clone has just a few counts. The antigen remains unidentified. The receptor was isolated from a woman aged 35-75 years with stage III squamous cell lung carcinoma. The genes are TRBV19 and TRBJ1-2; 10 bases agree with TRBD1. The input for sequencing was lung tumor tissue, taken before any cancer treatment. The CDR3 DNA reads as TGTGCCAGTAGTGTCGACAGGGGGCGTTACTATGGCTACACCTTC. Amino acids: CASSVDRGRYYGYTF.